A single sample is the source of the 28 T cell receptor beta chains below, sequenced in a study of T cell changes during pregnancy in multiple sclerosis. The data were produced by immunoSEQ multiplex PCR, yet TCRdb's version contains in-frame clones alone and is incomplete. This sample has 30,000 to 35,000 clones; 90% occur once, and the top ten carry about 10%. The sample was CD8+ T cells from peripheral blood mononuclear cells, taken before pregnancy. All receptors come from a female donor with multiple sclerosis, enrolled in a pregnancy study.

This chain uses TRBV5-6 with TRBJ2-4; 10 bases line up with TRBD1. The CDR3 runs to 18 residues. V lost 4 bases, J lost 1 base, and 11 bases stayed unmatched. Germline lookup yields CDR1 SGHDT and CDR2 YYEEEE. As DNA, the CDR3 is TGTGCCAGCAGCCTGGCGGGACAGGGGTCGGTTGCCAAAAACATTCAGTACTTC. Translating gives CASSLAGQGSVAKNIQYF.

The V call is TRBV7-9, the J call TRBJ1-2; weak D call: TRBD1 (5 bases). The CDR3 spans 13 residues. V lost 5 bases to trimming and J lost 3 bases, with 10 bases between them. Germline V gene lookup returns CDR1 SEHNR and CDR2 FQNEAQ (reference sequence). The CDR3 protein is CASSPTEDYGYTF. The CDR3 nucleotides read TGTGCCAGCAGCCCGACAGAGGACTATGGCTACACCTTC.

The chain couples TRBV11-2 to TRBJ2-6; weak D call: TRBD2 (6 bases). There are 16 residues in the CDR3. Trimming shortened V by 5 bases and J by 0 bases, and 11 bases separated the two germline ends. Germline V gives CDR1 SGHAT, CDR2 FQNNGV. The CDR3, as DNA: TGTGCCAGCAGCCCAGGGACTCACTCTGGGGCCAACGTCCTGACTTTC. It encodes CASSPGTHSGANVLTF.

The V call is TRBV27, the J call TRBJ1-1; D is perhaps TRBD1 (5 bases). V was pared by 3 bases and J by 5 bases, with 13 bases between. This CDR3 contains 14 residues. Germline values: CDR1 MNHEY, CDR2 SMNVEV (reference sequence). The CDR3 nucleotides read TGTGCCAGCAGTTTTGGGTTTAAGGGGACTGAAGCTTTCTTT. It codes for CASSFGFKGTEAFF.

The chain has TRBV4-3 and TRBJ2-2, with 12 bases that match TRBD2. Trimming cost V 4 bases and J 4 bases; bases outside gene matches: 1. CDR3 length: 15 amino acids. Germline CDR1 reads LGHNA; CDR2 reads YSLEER. The CDR3 sequence: CASSPSGGATGELFF. For the CDR3, the DNA is TGCGCCAGCAGCCCTAGCGGGGGGGCCACCGGGGAGCTGTTTTTT.

DNA for the CDR3: TGCGCCAGCAGCCCGGCGGCTAGTTTTCGCAATGAGCAGTTCTTC. This encodes CASSPAASFRNEQFF. The chain uses TRBV5-1 and TRBJ2-1; D remains unclear. Germline V CDR1 and CDR2: SGHRS, YFSETQ. This CDR3 is built from 15 residues. V was cut by 4 bases and J by 6 bases, with 17 bases left in between.

This clone was counted only a few times. The chain is built from TRBV7-9 and TRBJ2-7; D is uncertain. The CDR3 contains 13 residues. The V end was cut by 2 bases, the J end by 0 bases, with 5 bases between. The germline V gene encodes CDR1 SEHNR and CDR2 FQNEAQ (reference sequence). CDR3 in amino acids: CASSLPHSYEQYF. The DNA of the CDR3 is TGTGCCAGCAGCTTACCCCACTCCTACGAGCAGTACTTC. Full variable domain (outside the CDR3, taken from reference TRBV7-9 and TRBJ2-7): DTGVSQNPRHKITKRGQNVTFRCDPISEHNRLYWYRQTLGQGPEFLTYFQNEAQLEKSRLLSDRFSAERPKGSFSTLEIQRTEQGDSAMYLCASSLPHSYEQYFGPGTRLTVT.

This sequence joins TRBV5-1 and TRBJ2-7; D call uncertain. Germline V gene data show CDR1 as SGHRS and CDR2 as YFSETQ. The CDR3 is 20 amino acids. Trimming pared 2 bases from V and 2 bases from J, leaving 29 bases between. DNA for the CDR3: TGCGCCAGCAGCTTCACGGGTAACCCATCTGCCTTAACTTCGACCTACGAGCAGTACTTC. Its translation is CASSFTGNPSALTSTYEQYF.

The chain carries TRBV4-1 and TRBJ1-1; a possible D gene is TRBD1 (6 bases). The CDR3 spans 13 residues. Germline V lookup: CDR1 MGHRA, CDR2 YSYEKL. Between the trimmed V and J ends, which lost 0 bases and 7 bases, there was a span of 9 bases. CDR3 coding DNA: TGCGCCAGCAGCCAAGAAAAGGGGGATGAAGCTTTCTTT. Its protein is CASSQEKGDEAFF.

This clone appeared a single time. V and J are TRBV5-6 and TRBJ1-4, with 7 bases fitting TRBD1. V gave up 2 bases and J gave up 3 bases; unmatched junction bases: 1. Germline CDR1 SGHDT, CDR2 YYEEEE. The CDR3 has 14 amino acids. Here the CDR3 reads CASSFRGANEKLFF. In nucleotides, the CDR3 is TGTGCCAGCAGCTTCAGGGGGGCTAATGAAAAACTGTTTTTT. The full variable domain, with the rest looked up from reference TRBV5-6 and TRBJ1-4, is DAGVTQSPTHLIKTRGQQVTLRCSPKSGHDTVSWYQQALGQGPQFIFQYYEEEERQRGNFPDRFSGHQFPNYSSELNVNALLLGDSALYLCASSFRGANEKLFFGSGTQLSVL.

CDR3 bases: TGTGCCAGTAGTCCCTGGATTGGGCCGACCACTGAAGCTTTCTTT. Amino acids: CASSPWIGPTTEAFF. The chain employs TRBV19 and TRBJ1-1; D call uncertain. CDR3 length: 15 amino acids. Germline V gives CDR1 LNHDA, CDR2 SQIVND (reference sequence). V lost 5 bases, J lost 4 bases, and 17 bases lay in between.

V and J are TRBV6-1 and TRBJ1-1; weak D call: TRBD1 (6 bases). CDR1 is MNHNS, CDR2 SASEGT, per germline. V lost 3 bases, J lost 11 bases, and 10 bases lay in between. The CDR3 is made up of 11 amino acids. The CDR3 coding sequence is TGTGCCAGCAGTGAGGCAGGGGAGGCTTTCTTT. This codes for CASSEAGEAFF.

The rearrangement uses TRBV6-5 and TRBJ2-2; 10 bases match TRBD1. The V gene end was trimmed by 2 bases and the J gene end by 6 bases; junction bases not matched to a gene: 3. The germline CDR1 and CDR2 sequences are MNHEY and SVGAGI. This CDR3 has 15 residues. The CDR3 bases are TGTGCCAGCAGTTACACCGGGACAGGGGCCGGGGAGCTGTTTTTT. Translating gives CASSYTGTGAGELFF.

The V gene is TRBV6-5, the J gene TRBJ2-5; D ambiguous. The V end was cut by 0 bases, the J end by 5 bases, with 13 bases between. This CDR3 has 15 amino acids. Germline lookup yields CDR1 MNHEY and CDR2 SVGAGI. The CDR3 nucleotides are TGTGCCAGCAGTTACTCCACGGCGGCTTCGGAGACCCAGTACTTC. Protein: CASSYSTAASETQYF.

The chain combines TRBV9 with TRBJ2-1, with TRBD2 matching over 8 bases. After removal of 4 bases from V and 2 bases from J, the junction contained 11 bases not matched to a gene. This CDR3 has 17 amino acids. Germline CDR1 reads SGDLS; CDR2 reads YYNGEE. CDR3 residues: CASSPRGVAGPYNEQFF. CDR3 DNA sequence: TGTGCCAGCAGCCCCCGGGGGGTAGCGGGGCCCTACAATGAGCAGTTCTTC.

This clone has just one count. The CDR3 sequence: CASSPGRNTEAFF. DNA for the CDR3: TGTGCCAGCAGCCCTGGGCGGAACACTGAAGCTTTCTTT. J is TRBJ1-1 and V is TRBV9; D gene ambiguous. The V gene lost 4 bases and the J gene lost 1 base, with 8 bases spanning the gap. CDR1 is SGDLS and CDR2 is YYNGEE in the germline V gene. There are 13 residues in the CDR3.

This clone was seen just once. This sequence joins TRBV2 and TRBJ2-3; no firm D call. The length of the CDR3 is 15 residues. Per the germline V gene, CDR1 is SNHLY and CDR2 is FYNNEI. The V and J ends lost 1 base and 2 bases respectively, with 10 bases between them. The CDR3 nucleotides read TGTGCCAGCAGTGAAGGGGTGACAAACACAGATACGCAGTATTTT. Its translation: CASSEGVTNTDTQYF. Based on the CDR3 plus reference TRBV2 and TRBJ2-3, the full variable domain is EPEVTQTPSHQVTQMGQEVILRCVPISNHLYFYWYRQILGQKVEFLVSFYNNEISEKSEIFDDQFSVERPDGSNFTLKIRSTKLEDSAMYFCASSEGVTNTDTQYFGPGTRLTVL.

The chain recombines TRBV29-1 with TRBJ2-1; TRBD1 matches 10 bases. The CDR3 spans 15 residues. J gave up 6 bases and V 6 bases, and 11 bases lay outside the gene matches. Germline CDR1 and CDR2: SQVTM and ANQGSEA. The CDR3 here is CSVAPGTGVLNEQFF. The CDR3 bases are TGCAGCGTCGCGCCCGGGACAGGGGTGCTCAATGAGCAGTTCTTC.

V and J are TRBV25-1 and TRBJ2-2; 14 positions match TRBD2. Germline V lookup: CDR1 MGHDK, CDR2 SYGVNS. The trim removed 4 bases at V and 4 bases at J, leaving 8 bases unmatched. The CDR3 has 18 amino acids. This CDR3 reads CASSGPGLAGAVTGELFF. The CDR3 nucleotides are TGTGCCAGCAGTGGTCCGGGACTAGCGGGAGCGGTCACCGGGGAGCTGTTTTTT.

The sample holds a few counts of this clone. V and J are TRBV6-6 and TRBJ2-7; D is possibly TRBD2 (6 bases). The germline V gene encodes CDR1 MNHNY and CDR2 SVGAGI (reference sequence). The V gene lost 2 bases and the J gene lost 0 bases, with 11 bases spanning the gap. This CDR3 has 15 residues. CDR3 in amino acids: CASSYDRRGSYEQYF. In nucleotides, the CDR3 is TGTGCCAGCAGTTACGACCGGCGGGGCTCCTACGAGCAGTACTTC.

By share, this clone counts as medium-sized. The chain carries TRBV4-2 and TRBJ1-2; 8 bases are shared with TRBD1. Germline assignment: CDR1 LGHNA and CDR2 YNFKEQ. V dropped 3 bases and J dropped 8; count of bases not matched to a gene: 14. This CDR3 spans 16 amino acids. CDR3 bases: TGTGCCAGCAGCCAGGGGACAGGAAGGCTTGCCGAAGGCTACACCTTC. It translates to CASSQGTGRLAEGYTF.

The rearrangement links TRBV7-9 to TRBJ2-7; TRBD1 might be the D (6 bases). Germline CDR1 is SEHNR and CDR2 is FQNEAQ (reference sequence). There are 12 residues in the CDR3. The V gene lost 2 bases and the J gene lost 9 bases, with 11 bases spanning the gap. The CDR3 DNA reads as TGTGCCAGCAGCTTACCAGGGGATGTGCAGTACTTC. It encodes CASSLPGDVQYF.

The chain carries TRBV27 and TRBJ1-5; TRBD1 matches 9 bases. Germline V CDR1 and CDR2: MNHEY, SMNVEV (reference sequence). The CDR3 contains 14 residues. V lost 7 bases to trimming and J lost 6 bases; unmatched junction nucleotides: 7. For the CDR3, the DNA is TGTGCCAGCATTTATAGACAGGGGGGTCAGCCCCAGCATTTT. It codes for CASIYRQGGQPQHF.

The chain couples TRBV19 to TRBJ1-2; the D gene is possibly TRBD1 (5 bases). Between the trimmed V and J ends, which lost 5 bases and 5 bases, there was a span of 15 bases. The germline CDR1 and CDR2 sequences are LNHDA and SQIVND (reference sequence). The CDR3 totals 14 residues. The CDR3 loop is CASSVAGLKYGYTF. DNA of the CDR3: TGTGCCAGTAGTGTGGCAGGGCTGAAGTATGGCTACACCTTC. Full variable domain (missing parts from reference TRBV19 and TRBJ1-2): DGGITQSPKYLFRKEGQNVTLSCEQNLNHDAMYWYRQDPGQGLRLIYYSQIVNDFQKGDIAEGYSVSREKKESFPLTVTSAQKNPTAFYLCASSVAGLKYGYTFGSGTRLTVV.

The chain carries TRBV4-1 and TRBJ2-1; 8 bases match TRBD1. Per the germline V gene, CDR1 is MGHRA and CDR2 is YSYEKL. This CDR3 is 15 amino acids long. Trimming at V came to 3 bases and at J to 4 bases, leaving 5 bases not matched to a gene. CDR3 sequence reads: CASSHHRGDYNEQFF. The CDR3 DNA reads TGCGCCAGCAGCCACCACAGGGGGGATTACAATGAGCAGTTCTTC.

This sequence joins TRBV19 and TRBJ2-7, with 7 bases fitting TRBD2. V gave up 4 bases and J gave up 6 bases; unmatched junction bases: 6. The CDR3 contains 13 residues. The germline V gene has CDR1 LNHDA and CDR2 SQIVND (reference sequence). This CDR3 reads CASSTGLWGEQYF. For the CDR3, the DNA is TGTGCCAGTAGTACGGGACTATGGGGCGAGCAGTACTTC.

This sequence joins TRBV7-8 and TRBJ2-3; 8 nucleotides match TRBD2. The CDR3 is made up of 18 amino acids. Trimming took 5 bases from V and 0 from J; bases not matched to a gene: 13. The germline gives CDR1 SGHVS, CDR2 FQNEAQ. The CDR3 region is CASSTPTGGPLSTDTQYF. The CDR3 nucleotides are TGTGCCAGCAGCACCCCCACGGGAGGGCCCCTTAGCACAGATACGCAGTATTTT.

The J gene is TRBJ1-4, the V gene TRBV11-2, with D perhaps TRBD1 (5 bases). Germline V gives CDR1 SGHAT, CDR2 FQNNGV. The CDR3 has 15 amino acids. Trimming left V 1 base short and J 5 bases short, with 11 bases between. CDR3 in amino acids: CASSLARGSNEKLFF. CDR3 DNA sequence: TGTGCCAGCAGCTTAGCTAGGGGATCAAATGAAAAACTGTTTTTT.